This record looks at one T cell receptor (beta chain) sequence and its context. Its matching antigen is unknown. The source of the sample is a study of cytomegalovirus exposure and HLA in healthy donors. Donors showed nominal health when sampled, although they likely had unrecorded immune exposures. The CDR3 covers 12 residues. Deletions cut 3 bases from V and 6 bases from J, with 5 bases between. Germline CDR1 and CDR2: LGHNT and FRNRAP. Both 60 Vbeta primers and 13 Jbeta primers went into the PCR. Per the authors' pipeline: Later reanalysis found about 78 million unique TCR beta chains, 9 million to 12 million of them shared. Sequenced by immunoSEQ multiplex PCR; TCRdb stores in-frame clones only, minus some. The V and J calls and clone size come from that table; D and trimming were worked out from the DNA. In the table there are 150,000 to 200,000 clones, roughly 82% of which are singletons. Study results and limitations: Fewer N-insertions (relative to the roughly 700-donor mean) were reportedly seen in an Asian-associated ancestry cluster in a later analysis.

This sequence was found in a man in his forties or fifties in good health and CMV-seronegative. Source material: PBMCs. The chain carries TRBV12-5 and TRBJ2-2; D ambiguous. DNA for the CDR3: TGTGCTAGTGGTTTCGGAGCCGGGGAGCTGTTTTTT. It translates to CASGFGAGELFF.